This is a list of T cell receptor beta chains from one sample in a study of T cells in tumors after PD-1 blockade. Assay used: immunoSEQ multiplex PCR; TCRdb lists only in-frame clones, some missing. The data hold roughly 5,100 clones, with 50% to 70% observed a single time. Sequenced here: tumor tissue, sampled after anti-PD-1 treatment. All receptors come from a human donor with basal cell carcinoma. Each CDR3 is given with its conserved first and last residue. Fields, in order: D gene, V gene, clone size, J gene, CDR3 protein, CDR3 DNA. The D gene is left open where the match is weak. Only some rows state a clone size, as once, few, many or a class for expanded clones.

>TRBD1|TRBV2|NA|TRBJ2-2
CASSIQGRKNTGELFF
TGTGCCAGCAGTATACAGGGGCGAAAGAACACCGGGGAGCTGTTTTTT
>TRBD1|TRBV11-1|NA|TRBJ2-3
CASNNRGDTQYF
TGTGCCAGCAACAACAGGGGTGATACGCAGTATTTT
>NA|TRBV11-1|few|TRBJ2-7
CASSLQYGAYYEQYF
TGTGCCAGCAGCTTACAATACGGGGCATACTACGAGCAGTACTTC
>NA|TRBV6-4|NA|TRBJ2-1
CASAREGSSYNEQFF
TGTGCCAGCGCTCGTGAGGGGAGCTCCTACAATGAGCAGTTCTTC
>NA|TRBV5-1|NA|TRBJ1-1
CASSSLTGEGTEAFF
TGCGCCAGCAGCTCCCTGACAGGCGAGGGCACTGAAGCTTTCTTT
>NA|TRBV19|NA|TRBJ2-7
CASTQNRPYLPYEQYF
TGTGCCAGTACCCAAAATCGCCCCTACCTACCCTACGAGCAGTACTTC
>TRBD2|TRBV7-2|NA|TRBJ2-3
CASSLVGRGGDTQYF
TGTGCCAGCAGCTTAGTAGGTCGGGGGGGCGATACGCAGTATTTT
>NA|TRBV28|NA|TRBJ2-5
CASSFQGLEGETQYF
TGTGCCAGCAGTTTTCAGGGGCTGGAGGGAGAGACCCAGTACTTC
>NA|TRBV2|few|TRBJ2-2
CASSFWARLDTGELFF
TGTGCCAGCAGTTTTTGGGCTCGCCTTGACACCGGGGAGCTGTTTTTT
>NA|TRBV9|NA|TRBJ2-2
CASSAGVLPGELFF
TGTGCCAGCAGCGCGGGGGTTCTCCCCGGGGAGCTGTTTTTT
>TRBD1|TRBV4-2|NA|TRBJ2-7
CASSQDRRGQGAHEQYF
TGTGCCAGCAGCCAAGATCGGAGAGGACAGGGGGCACACGAGCAGTACTTC
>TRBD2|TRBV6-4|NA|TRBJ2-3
CASSDSRGGTDTQYF
TGTGCCAGCAGTGACTCGCGGGGGGGCACAGATACGCAGTATTTT
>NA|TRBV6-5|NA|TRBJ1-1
CASTLPGGRGTLF
TGTGCCAGCACCCTCCCGGGAGGAAGGGGGACACTATTT
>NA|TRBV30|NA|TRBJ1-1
CAWRVMNTEAFF
TGTGCCTGGAGAGTCATGAACACTGAAGCTTTCTTT
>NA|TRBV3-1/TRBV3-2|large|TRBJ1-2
CASSPNVGRGNYGYTF
TGTGCCAGCAGCCCAAACGTAGGCAGGGGTAACTATGGCTACACCTTC
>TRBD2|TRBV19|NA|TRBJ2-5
CASSSRGGIGETQYF
TGTGCCAGTAGTTCGCGGGGGGGGATCGGAGAGACCCAGTACTTC
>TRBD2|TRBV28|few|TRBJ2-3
CASSDPSGGAQDTQYF
TGTGCCAGCAGTGATCCTAGCGGGGGGGCCCAAGATACGCAGTATTTT
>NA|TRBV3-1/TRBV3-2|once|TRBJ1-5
CASSQDGGPVNQPQHF
TGTGCCAGCAGCCAAGATGGGGGCCCGGTCAATCAGCCCCAGCATTTT
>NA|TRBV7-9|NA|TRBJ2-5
CASSIDPSPETQYF
TGTGCCAGCAGCATAGATCCTAGCCCCGAGACCCAGTACTTC
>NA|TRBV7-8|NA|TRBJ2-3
CASSVLVGQNTDTQYF
TGTGCCAGCAGCGTCTTGGTGGGCCAGAACACAGATACGCAGTATTTT
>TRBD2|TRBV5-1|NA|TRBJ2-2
CASSSTSGAVGELFF
TGCGCCAGCAGCTCGACTAGCGGAGCCGTCGGGGAGCTGTTTTTT
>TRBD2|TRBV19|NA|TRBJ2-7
CASSIGPRLAGDEQYF
TGTGCCAGTAGTATAGGCCCCCGGCTAGCGGGAGACGAGCAGTACTTC
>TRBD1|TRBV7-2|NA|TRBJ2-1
CASSSRGTGSYNEQFF
TGTGCCAGCAGCTCGAGGGGGACAGGGTCCTACAATGAGCAGTTCTTC
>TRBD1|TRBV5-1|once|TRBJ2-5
CASSYLGQGKETQYF
TGCGCCAGCAGTTACCTCGGACAGGGTAAAGAGACCCAGTACTTC
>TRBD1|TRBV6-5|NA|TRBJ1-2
CASSRQGGSRGYTF
TGTGCCAGCAGTCGACAGGGGGGTAGTAGAGGCTACACCTTC
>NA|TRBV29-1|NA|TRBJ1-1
CSGSSRLVGTEAFF
TGCAGCGGCTCGTCCCGGTTAGTCGGCACTGAAGCTTTCTTT
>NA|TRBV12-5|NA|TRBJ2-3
CASGLGQTGLDTQYF
TGTGCTAGTGGTTTGGGACAGACAGGCCTTGATACGCAGTATTTT
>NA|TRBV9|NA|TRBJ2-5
CASGGRSAETQYF
TGTGCCAGCGGGGGGAGGAGTGCTGAGACCCAGTACTTC
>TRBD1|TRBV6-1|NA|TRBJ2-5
CASSEFSGQGAETQYF
TGTGCCAGCAGTGAATTCTCAGGACAGGGGGCTGAGACCCAGTACTTC
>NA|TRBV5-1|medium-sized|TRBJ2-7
CASSPGLTRDEQYF
TGCGCCAGCAGCCCCGGCCTCACGAGGGACGAGCAGTACTTC
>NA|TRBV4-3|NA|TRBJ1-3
CASSQVGGSSGNTIYF
TGCGCCAGCAGCCAGGTGGGGGGAAGCTCTGGAAACACCATATATTTT